The 4 T cell receptor beta chains reported below all come from one sample, sequenced in a study of T cell repertoires in cytomegalovirus infection. Which antigens these TCRs recognize remains unknown. TCRdb independently ran MiXCR on the reads; one entry per CDR3 protein. The data show about 900,000 distinct CDR3 sequences, approximately 30% seen once. Here the sequenced sample was cultured CD8+ T cells from PBMCs, taken from culture after CMV antigen stimulation. The source is a human donor in good health (CMV status not recorded). Some clones in this sample may be carry-over from other donors' samples.

Details on this clonotype: One end of the junction is discordant with germline, which a read error may explain. The chain employs TRBV6-6 and TRBJ1-4, with D perhaps TRBD1 (6 bases). CDR1 and CDR2 (germline): MNHNY, SVGAGI (reference sequence). This CDR3 is built from 13 residues. The CDR3 here is CAGRPGGHEKLFF. In DNA form, the CDR3 reads TGTGCCGGCAGACCTGGGGGGCATGAAAAACTGTTTTTT.

Note on this clonotype: At one end the junction does not follow the germline gene, possibly because of a read error. The V and J genes are TRBV4-3 and TRBJ1-1; D perhaps matches TRBD1 (5 bases). This CDR3 spans 15 amino acids. Looked up from germline, CDR1 is LGHNA and CDR2 is YSLEER. CDR3 nucleotide sequence: TGCGCCAGCAGCCAAGATTCCCGAGGGGCCACTAAAGCTTTCTTT. Its protein is CASSQDSRGATKAFF.

This clonotype came up once. The gene calls are TRBV6-5 and TRBJ1-5, with D perhaps TRBD1 (5 bases). CDR3 size: 15 residues. Germline CDR1 is MNHEY and CDR2 is SVGAGI. V lost 5 bases, J lost 3 bases, and 14 bases lay in between. As DNA, the CDR3 is TGTGCCAGCAGTCTAATCCGGGACTCCAATCAGCCCCAGCATTTT. Protein: CASSLIRDSNQPQHF.

This clonotype came up once. This may be a read error: a much more frequent sequence differs by one nucleotide. The V and J genes are TRBV6-2 or TRBV6-3 and TRBJ2-5; TRBD2 aligns across 9 bases. The CDR3 loop spans 16 amino acids. The J segment lost 2 bases and the V segment lost 4 bases, leaving 8 bases of the junction unmatched. Germline loops: CDR1 MNHEY, CDR2 SVGEGT. As DNA, the CDR3 is TGTGCCAGCAGTTCCGGGACTAGCTGGATACAAGAGACCCAGTACTTC. Its protein product is CASSSGTSWIQETQYF.